Listed here are 21 T cell receptor beta chains from one sample, sequenced in a study of T cell repertoires in cytomegalovirus infection. Via MiXCR, TCRdb re-called the reads, giving one row per CDR3 protein. Among 600,000 to 700,000 distinct CDR3 sequences listed, around 32% were seen once. No cognate antigen is known for these TCRs. The sequencing here drew on cultured PBMCs, taken from culture after CMV antigen stimulation. The receptors derive from a human donor in good health (CMV status not recorded). Some clones in this sample may be carry-over from other donors' samples.

The chain uses TRBV19 and TRBJ2-7, with D perhaps TRBD1 (5 bases). The ends were cut back, 3 bases at V and 6 bases at J, with 12 bases in the middle. The CDR3 is 13 amino acids. Germline CDR1 and CDR2: LNHDA and SQIVND (reference sequence). CDR3 coding DNA: TGTGCCAGTAGTATTAGTTTCCAGGGCGAGCAGTACTTC. This codes for CASSISFQGEQYF.

V and J are TRBV20-1 and TRBJ1-4, with 9 bases matching TRBD1. Germline V lookup: CDR1 DFQATT, CDR2 SNEGSKA (reference sequence). V was pared by 3 bases and J by 7 bases, with 0 bases of the junction left unmatched. The length of the CDR3 is 12 residues. The CDR3 is CSARDRGEKLFF. CDR3 DNA: TGCAGTGCTAGGGACAGGGGTGAAAAACTGTTTTTT.

The rearrangement joins TRBV7-9 to TRBJ2-7; perhaps D is TRBD1 or TRBD2 (5 bases each). With 1 base removed from V and 0 bases from J, the gap between germline ends came to 13 bases. CDR3 length: 16 amino acids. Looked up from germline, CDR1 is SEHNR and CDR2 is FQNEAQ (reference sequence). The CDR3: CASSLERPGSSYEQYF. The CDR3 region has the DNA TGTGCCAGCAGCTTAGAGCGCCCAGGGAGCTCCTACGAGCAGTACTTC.

This clonotype appeared a few times. The chain couples TRBV10-2 to TRBJ2-7; the match to TRBD1 covers 7 bases. There are 13 residues in the CDR3. J was trimmed by 4 bases and V by 7 bases; bases with no gene match: 7. CDR1 is WSHSY, CDR2 SAAADI, per germline. The CDR3 reads CASKDRHKYEQYF. In DNA form, the CDR3 reads TGCGCCAGCAAGGACAGGCACAAGTACGAGCAGTACTTC.

This clonotype was picked up many times. The chain joins TRBV15 to TRBJ2-1; possible D gene TRBD2, 6 bases. CDR1 and CDR2 (germline): LNHNV, YYDKDF (reference sequence). The CDR3 is 16 residues long. Trimming stripped 4 bases from V and 3 bases from J, with 16 bases between. The CDR3 loop reads CATSTRGVTLYNEQFF. The CDR3 bases are TGTGCCACCAGCACGCGCGGGGTAACCCTCTACAATGAGCAGTTCTTC.

The table lists this clonotype with a few counts. The chain couples TRBV27 to TRBJ2-1; the D gene is possibly TRBD2 (7 bases). V was shortened by 8 bases and J by 6 bases, with 14 bases between the two germline ends. Looked up from germline, CDR1 is MNHEY and CDR2 is SMNVEV (reference sequence). This CDR3 is 13 amino acids long. The CDR3 spells CASGRGGFNEQFF. Written as DNA, the CDR3 is TGTGCCAGCGGTAGGGGGGGCTTCAATGAGCAGTTCTTC.

This chain uses TRBV2 with TRBJ2-5; D gene ambiguous. Between the trimmed V and J ends, which lost 6 bases and 3 bases, there was a span of 8 bases. Germline assignment: CDR1 SNHLY and CDR2 FYNNEI. The CDR3 is made up of 12 amino acids. CDR3 sequence reads: CASRVSEETQYF. The CDR3 nucleotides read TGTGCCAGCAGAGTATCAGAAGAGACCCAGTACTTC.

The sample holds a few counts of this clonotype. The rearrangement uses TRBV4-1 and TRBJ2-7, with 9 bases that match TRBD2. V lost 1 base to trimming and J lost 3 bases; unmatched junction nucleotides: 7. The CDR3 spans 16 residues. Germline-derived CDR1 and CDR2 are MGHRA and YSYEKL. CDR3 coding DNA: TGCGCCAGCAGCCAAGTACTAGCGGGTGGAGACTACGAGCAGTACTTC. Protein sequence: CASSQVLAGGDYEQYF.

V is TRBV10-2 and J is TRBJ2-7; possibly TRBD1 for D (5 bases). V lost 4 bases and J lost 5, with 15 bases in between. The CDR3 has 14 amino acids. In germline, CDR1 is WSHSY, CDR2 SAAADI. The CDR3 spells CASSGRQGQDEQYF. The CDR3 region has the DNA TGCGCCAGCAGTGGAAGGCAGGGTCAAGACGAGCAGTACTTC.

This clonotype was counted between two and nine times. The chain couples TRBV19 to TRBJ1-3; tentatively, D is TRBD1 (6 bases). There are 15 residues in the CDR3. The germline gives CDR1 LNHDA, CDR2 SQIVND (reference sequence). V was pared by 6 bases and J by 3 bases, with 15 bases between. The CDR3 nucleotides are TGTGCCAGTAGCTACGCCGGGACAATTGGAAACACCATATATTTT. Amino acid sequence: CASSYAGTIGNTIYF.

This clonotype was seen a handful of times. The genes are TRBV24-1 and TRBJ1-1; TRBD1 matches at 8 bases. The CDR3 loop spans 13 amino acids. Germline V lookup: CDR1 KGHDR, CDR2 SFDVKD. Losses at the gene ends were 7 bases for V and 1 base for J; bases not matched to a gene: 1. Here the CDR3 reads CATRGTGNTEAFF. DNA of the CDR3: TGTGCCACCAGAGGGACAGGGAACACTGAAGCTTTCTTT.

The chain joins TRBV27 to TRBJ1-6, with D possibly being TRBD1 (5 bases). V was trimmed by 5 bases and J by 8 bases, leaving 13 bases between them. Germline V CDR1 and CDR2: MNHEY, SMNVEV (reference sequence). The CDR3 runs to 14 residues. The CDR3 DNA is TGTGCCAGCAGTAGTCCAGGGTGGCATTCACCCCTCCACTTT. Protein product: CASSSPGWHSPLHF.

CDR3 sequence (DNA): TGCAGTGCTAGAAATAGCGGGGGGGGGTACAATGAGCAGTTCTTC. It translates to CSARNSGGGYNEQFF. This chain joins TRBV20-1 and TRBJ2-1, with TRBD2 matching over 11 bases. Germline V gene lookup returns CDR1 DFQATT and CDR2 SNEGSKA (reference sequence). CDR3 length: 15 residues. Trimming cost V 2 bases and J 4 bases; bases outside gene matches: 4.

This clonotype was recorded at least ten times. This chain uses TRBV7-2 with TRBJ2-2; D uncertain. The CDR3 spans 14 residues. V was cut by 3 bases and J by 7 bases, with 12 bases left in between. Germline CDR1 SGHTA, CDR2 FQGNSA. The CDR3 DNA follows: TGTGCCAGCAGCTTGTTAAGAGATGGCGGGGAGCTGTTTTTT. Translating it yields CASSLLRDGGELFF.

The genes are TRBV5-5 and TRBJ1-4; the match to TRBD1 covers 9 bases. This CDR3 is built from 17 residues. V dropped 1 base and J dropped 3; count of bases not matched to a gene: 7. From germline, CDR1 is SGHKS and CDR2 YYEKEE (reference sequence). CDR3 DNA sequence: TGTGCCAGCAGCTTGACGTGGGGACAGGGATCTAATGAAAAACTGTTTTTT. Translation gives CASSLTWGQGSNEKLFF.

The chain has TRBV29-1 and TRBJ2-2; unclear D gene. Germline V CDR1 and CDR2: SQVTM, ANQGSEA. This CDR3 has 13 amino acids. CDR3 bases: TGCAGTGGGTACACCCGAGCCCCCGGGGAGCTGTTTTTT. Residues: CSGYTRAPGELFF.

This clonotype has a handful of counts. The V gene is TRBV6-6, the J gene TRBJ1-1, with D hard to call. Trimming stripped 6 bases from V and 5 bases from J, with 4 bases between. The germline V gene has CDR1 MNHNY and CDR2 SVGAGI (reference sequence). This CDR3 comprises 10 residues. The CDR3 loop is CASSLTEAFF. Here the CDR3 DNA reads TGTGCCAGCAGCCTGACTGAAGCTTTCTTT.

The chain recombines TRBV19 with TRBJ2-2, with 7 bases fitting TRBD1. The CDR3 length is 13 residues. J gave up 3 bases and V 9 bases, and 4 bases lay outside the gene matches. Germline CDR1 LNHDA, CDR2 SQIVND (reference sequence). The CDR3 sequence: CARRQGHTGELFF. The DNA for the CDR3 is TGTGCCAGAAGACAGGGACACACCGGGGAGCTGTTTTTT.

The V call is TRBV28, the J call TRBJ1-5, with 7 bases matching TRBD1. Germline V gene lookup returns CDR1 MDHEN and CDR2 SYDVKM. The CDR3 extends over 13 amino acids. Trimming cost V 5 bases and J 9 bases; bases outside gene matches: 7. The CDR3 sequence is CASSRQGPSPQHF. The CDR3 DNA reads as TGTGCCAGCAGTAGACAGGGCCCATCGCCCCAGCATTTT.

J is TRBJ2-7 and V is TRBV12-3 or TRBV12-4; the D gene is possibly TRBD1 (6 bases). Trimming took 1 base from V and 3 from J, leaving 10 bases between them. There are 14 residues in the CDR3. DNA of the CDR3: TGTGCCAGCAGTTTAGTTGGGGACAACTACGAGCAGTACTTC. Its translation is CASSLVGDNYEQYF.

The rearrangement links TRBV2 to TRBJ2-3; TRBD2 is a possible D gene (6 bases). Germline CDR1 is SNHLY and CDR2 is FYNNEI. Between the trimmed V and J ends, which lost 1 base and 8 bases, there was a span of 13 bases. CDR3 size: 14 residues. This chain's CDR3 is CASSEVLASPTQYF. The CDR3 DNA reads as TGTGCCAGCAGTGAAGTGCTAGCGAGCCCTACGCAGTATTTT.